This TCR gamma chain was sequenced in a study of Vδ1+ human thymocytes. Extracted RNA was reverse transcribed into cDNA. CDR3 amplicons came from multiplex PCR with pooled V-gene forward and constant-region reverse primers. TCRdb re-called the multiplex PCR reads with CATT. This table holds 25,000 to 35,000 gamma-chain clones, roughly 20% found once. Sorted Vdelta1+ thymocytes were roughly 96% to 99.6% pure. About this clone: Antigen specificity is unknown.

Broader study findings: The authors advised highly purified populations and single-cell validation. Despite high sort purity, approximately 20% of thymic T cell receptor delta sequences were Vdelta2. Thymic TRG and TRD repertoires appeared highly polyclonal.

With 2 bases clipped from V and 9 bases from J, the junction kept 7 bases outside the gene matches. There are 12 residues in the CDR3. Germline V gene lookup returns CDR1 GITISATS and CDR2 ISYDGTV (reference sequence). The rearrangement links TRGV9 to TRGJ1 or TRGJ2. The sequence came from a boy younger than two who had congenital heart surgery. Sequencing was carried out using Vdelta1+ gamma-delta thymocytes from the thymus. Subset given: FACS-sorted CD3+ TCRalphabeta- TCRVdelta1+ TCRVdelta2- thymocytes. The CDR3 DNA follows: TGTGCCTTGTGGGAGGCACAGGGTAAGAAACTCTTT. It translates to CALWEAQGKKLF.